A single sample is the source of the 24 T cell receptor beta chains below, sequenced in a study of breast tumors, draining lymph nodes, adjacent tissues. The lymph nodes were axillary draining lymph nodes from breast cancer patients. From the multiplex PCR reads, TCRdb called clonotypes with MiXCR, one entry per CDR3 protein. The repertoire consists of nearly 200,000 distinct CDR3 sequences, with approximately 33% occurring once and the leading ten covering roughly 4%. The sequenced material came from axillary lymph node tissue. Receptors were obtained from a female donor with breast cancer. Some clones in this sample may be carry-over from other donors' samples.

In its sample, this clonotype was seen once. The chain has TRBV11-2 and TRBJ1-1; D is unresolved. The germline V gene has CDR1 SGHAT and CDR2 FQNNGV. V lost 2 bases, J lost 0 bases, and 7 bases lay in between. This CDR3 comprises 14 residues. Written as DNA, the CDR3 is TGTGCCAGCAGCTTACAGTTAATGAACACTGAAGCTTTCTTT. Translating gives CASSLQLMNTEAFF.

This clonotype came up many times. The gene calls are TRBV7-8 and TRBJ2-3; D unresolved. The CDR3 runs 13 residues. The germline gives CDR1 SGHVS, CDR2 FQNEAQ. V gave up 1 base and J gave up 6 bases, with 8 bases separating them. CDR3 region: CASSLGHGDTQYF. CDR3 DNA sequence: TGTGCCAGCAGCTTAGGGCATGGGGATACGCAGTATTTT. The entire variable domain, with the rest obtained from reference TRBV7-8 and TRBJ2-3, is as follows: GAGVSQSPRYKVAKRGQDVALRCDPISGHVSLFWYQQALGQGPEFLTYFQNEAQLDKSGLPSDRFFAERPEGSVSTLKIQRTQQEDSAVYLCASSLGHGDTQYFGPGTRLTVL.

On this clonotype: A much larger clone lies a single base off, so this may be a read error. The chain joins TRBV3-1 to TRBJ1-2; 7 bases map to TRBD1. Germline CDR1 LGHDT, CDR2 YNNKEL (reference sequence). V dropped 6 bases and J dropped 4; count of bases not matched to a gene: 8. This CDR3 is 14 amino acids long. DNA of the CDR3: TGTGCCAGCAGACCGACAGGGCTGGGCTATGGCTACACCTTC. Its protein product is CASRPTGLGYGYTF.

This clonotype was counted only a few times. This may come from a read error, since a much larger clone is one base off. The genes are TRBV20-1 and TRBJ2-3; 8 bases map to TRBD2. Germline CDR1 and CDR2: DFQATT and SNEGSKA (reference sequence). The CDR3 is 18 amino acids. The V segment lost 2 bases and the J segment 4 bases; nucleotides outside the gene matches: 17. CDR3 sequence (DNA): TGCAGTGCTAGAACCCTCGAGACTAGCGCGAGAGGGGCAGATACGCAGTATTTT. Translated, it gives CSARTLETSARGADTQYF.

This clonotype was counted a few times. With a much larger clone just one base away, this may be a read error. The V call is TRBV7-8, the J call TRBJ2-3, with 14 bases that match TRBD2. This CDR3 region has 18 residues. The germline V gene encodes CDR1 SGHVS and CDR2 FQNEAQ. V lost 5 bases and J lost 4; bases outside the gene matches: 11. CDR3 sequence reads: CASSLRTSGGPNSDTQYF. The CDR3 DNA follows: TGTGCCAGCAGCCTTAGGACTAGCGGGGGGCCAAATTCAGATACGCAGTATTTT. The full variable domain, in which reference TRBV7-8 and TRBJ2-3 provide the parts outside the CDR3, is GAGVSQSPRYKVAKRGQDVALRCDPISGHVSLFWYQQALGQGPEFLTYFQNEAQLDKSGLPSDRFFAERPEGSVSTLKIQRTQQEDSAVYLCASSLRTSGGPNSDTQYFGPGTRLTVL.

This chain joins TRBV12-3 or TRBV12-4 and TRBJ1-2, with 8 positions matching TRBD1. The V and J ends lost 5 bases and 2 bases, in that order; junction bases with no gene match: 7. The CDR3 runs to 15 residues. Here the CDR3 reads CASSPTGDGNYGYTF. CDR3 sequence (DNA): TGTGCCAGCAGTCCGACAGGGGACGGGAACTATGGCTACACCTTC.

Concerning this clonotype: A much larger clone lies one base from this, so it may be a read error. The V gene is TRBV5-4, the J gene TRBJ1-2; D is undetermined. The CDR3 covers 14 residues. Trimming removed 0 bases at V and 4 bases at J, with 10 bases between. Looked up from germline, CDR1 is SGHNT and CDR2 is YYREEE (reference sequence). The CDR3 bases are TGTGCCAGCAGCTTGGATGGGTCTCTCTATGGCTACACCTTC. Its translation is CASSLDGSLYGYTF.

Concerning this clonotype itself: Since the CDR3 does not end with the conserved phenylalanine or tryptophan, this likely comes from a read error. The V and J genes are TRBV7-2 and TRBJ1-2; 10 bases map to TRBD1. The CDR3 sequence is 14 residues long. CDR1 is SGHTA, CDR2 FQGNSA, per germline. Germline trimming cut 4 bases from V and 8 bases from J; bases unmatched to any gene: 7. CDR3 DNA: TGTGCCAGCAGCTCCCGGACAGGGGGAAGCGGCTACACCCAC. This gives the protein CASSSRTGGSGYTH.

This clonotype has a count of ten or more. This rearrangement joins TRBV7-6 to TRBJ1-5, with a weak D call TRBD1 (5 bases). Germline CDR1 reads SGHVS; CDR2 reads FNYEAQ. The CDR3 is made up of 13 amino acids. The V gene lost 3 bases and the J gene lost 5 bases, with 8 bases spanning the gap. The CDR3 region is CASSLGVYQPQHF. In nucleotides, the CDR3 is TGTGCCAGCAGCTTGGGGGTATATCAGCCCCAGCATTTT.

The chain has TRBV20-1 and TRBJ1-5; 9 bases align to TRBD1. CDR1 is DFQATT, CDR2 SNEGSKA, per germline (reference sequence). J gave up 12 bases and V 4 bases, and 4 bases lay outside the gene matches. The CDR3 consists of 11 residues. CDR3 sequence: CSATPGQGQHF. As DNA, the CDR3 is TGCAGTGCTACCCCGGGACAGGGCCAGCATTTT.

The V call is TRBV27, the J call TRBJ2-7; 7 bases line up with TRBD2. Germline values: CDR1 MNHEY, CDR2 SMNVEV (reference sequence). After removal of 6 bases from V and 4 bases from J, the junction contained 6 bases not matched to a gene. This CDR3 contains 13 residues. DNA of the CDR3: TGTGCCAGCAGATCAGCGGGAAAGTACGAGCAGTACTTC. Translation gives CASRSAGKYEQYF.

This clonotype has ten or more counts. The rearrangement uses TRBV12-3 or TRBV12-4 and TRBJ1-6; D gene unclear. CDR3 length equals 12 residues. The V end was cut by 6 bases, the J end by 7 bases, with 7 bases between. CDR3 nucleotides: TGTGCCAGCAGCCTGAGCAATTCACCCCTCCACTTT. Translated, it gives CASSLSNSPLHF.

This clonotype was found many times. CDR3 in amino acids: CASSQVAGWPRNEQFF. For the CDR3, the DNA is TGTGCCAGCAGCCAGGTAGCGGGGTGGCCGCGCAATGAGCAGTTCTTC. The chain carries TRBV14 and TRBJ2-1, with TRBD2 identical over 8 bases. From germline, CDR1 is SGHDN and CDR2 FVKESK. V trimming: 3 bases; J trimming: 6 bases; junction bases outside the gene matches: 10. The CDR3 contains 16 residues.

The rearrangement joins TRBV25-1 to TRBJ2-3, with TRBD2 matching 8 bases. Germline CDR1 is MGHDK and CDR2 is SYGVNS. This CDR3 has 17 residues. Losses at the gene ends were 3 bases for V and 2 bases for J; bases not matched to a gene: 10. CDR3: CASSDAGGLPPTDTQYF. Here the CDR3 DNA reads TGTGCCAGCAGTGATGCGGGGGGCTTACCCCCCACAGATACGCAGTATTTT.

This sequence joins TRBV19 and TRBJ1-4; 7 bases match TRBD1. Germline V gene sequence: CDR1 LNHDA, CDR2 SQIVND (reference sequence). The CDR3 runs to 16 residues. The V and J ends lost 5 bases and 4 bases, in that order; junction bases with no gene match: 10. The CDR3: CASSAPGGQSNEKLFF. As DNA, the CDR3 is TGTGCCAGTAGTGCCCCAGGGGGACAGAGTAATGAAAAACTGTTTTTT.

This clonotype has ten or more counts. The V and J genes are TRBV7-8 and TRBJ2-2, with 12 nucleotides matching TRBD1. Germline V gene data show CDR1 as SGHVS and CDR2 as FQNEAQ. This CDR3 has 19 residues. V shed 1 base and J 6 bases; nucleotides not matched to a gene: 12. The chain's CDR3 is CASSLGLGQGALVAGELFF. The CDR3 DNA is TGTGCCAGCAGCTTAGGTCTGGGACAGGGGGCGTTAGTTGCCGGGGAGCTGTTTTTT. Full variable domain (remainder filled in from reference TRBV7-8 and TRBJ2-2): GAGVSQSPRYKVAKRGQDVALRCDPISGHVSLFWYQQALGQGPEFLTYFQNEAQLDKSGLPSDRFFAERPEGSVSTLKIQRTQQEDSAVYLCASSLGLGQGALVAGELFFGEGSRLTVL.

This clonotype showed up just a few times. The chain couples TRBV28 to TRBJ2-6; D is possibly TRBD1 or TRBD2 (5 bases each). This CDR3 has 15 amino acids. The germline gives CDR1 MDHEN, CDR2 SYDVKM. The germline V and J ends were trimmed by 6 bases and 3 bases, with 12 bases remaining between them. As DNA, the CDR3 is TGTGCCAGCAGCTCCGGGGCGGGTGGGGCCAACGTCCTGACTTTC. It yields the protein CASSSGAGGANVLTF.

Comments on this clonotype: A read error may explain this, as a much larger clone is one base away. The CDR3 nucleotides read TGTGCCAGCAGTTTCCTCGTAGGATCACCCCTCCACTTT. Translating it yields CASSFLVGSPLHF. J is TRBJ1-6 and V is TRBV6-2 or TRBV6-3; no firm D call. Trimming took 4 bases from V and 10 from J, leaving 11 bases between them. CDR1 is MNHEY, CDR2 SVGEGT, per germline. CDR3 length: 13 residues.

This chain uses TRBV28 with TRBJ1-1, with D unresolved. The CDR3 sequence is 11 residues long. The germline gives CDR1 MDHEN, CDR2 SYDVKM. V was clipped by 7 bases and J by 1 base, with 4 bases between them. CDR3 residues: CASKWNTEAFF. CDR3 in DNA: TGTGCCAGCAAGTGGAACACTGAAGCTTTCTTT.

This clonotype was recorded many times. The chain employs TRBV6-2 or TRBV6-3 and TRBJ1-2; the D gene is possibly TRBD1 (6 bases). The ends were cut back, 7 bases at V and 2 bases at J, with 17 bases in the middle. The CDR3 sequence is 15 residues long. From germline, CDR1 is MNHEY and CDR2 SVGEGT. The CDR3 reads CASTAPGQLNYGYTF. Here the CDR3 DNA reads TGTGCCAGCACCGCGCCTGGACAGTTGAACTATGGCTACACCTTC.

This clonotype was seen at least ten times. J is TRBJ1-6 and V is TRBV4-1; 12 bases agree with TRBD1. CDR1 and CDR2 (germline): MGHRA, YSYEKL. CDR3 length: 16 amino acids. V was pared by 2 bases and J by 10 bases, with 6 bases of the junction left unmatched. CDR3 region: CASSQPGTGGRSPLHF. CDR3 in DNA: TGCGCCAGCAGCCAACCGGGGACAGGGGGCAGATCACCCCTCCACTTT.

This clonotype was recorded many times. The V and J genes are TRBV20-1 and TRBJ2-4; 11 nucleotides agree with TRBD2. The germline V gene has CDR1 DFQATT and CDR2 SNEGSKA (reference sequence). J was trimmed by 3 bases and V by 6 bases; bases with no gene match: 19. CDR3 length: 19 amino acids. CDR3 sequence reads: CSAYPWLAGGLLDKNIQYF. In DNA form, the CDR3 reads TGCAGTGCCTACCCTTGGCTAGCGGGAGGACTTTTGGACAAAAACATTCAGTACTTC.

A word on this clonotype: This may be a read error: a much more frequent sequence differs by one nucleotide. The gene calls are TRBV6-2 or TRBV6-3 and TRBJ2-7; the D gene is possibly TRBD2 (6 bases). The CDR3 covers 13 residues. The ends were cut back, 6 bases at V and 3 bases at J, with 12 bases in the middle. Germline CDR1 and CDR2: MNHEY and SVGEGT. The CDR3 loop is CASRRGDRYEQYF. DNA of the CDR3: TGTGCCAGCAGACGCGGGGATCGCTACGAGCAGTACTTC.

In DNA, the CDR3 is TGTGCCAGCAGCGCCGGGACAGGCTCAACTAATGAAAAACTGTTTTTT. Translated, it gives CASSAGTGSTNEKLFF. This chain joins TRBV7-9 and TRBJ1-4; TRBD1 matches at 8 bases. V lost 5 bases and J lost 0; bases outside the gene matches: 5. The CDR3 loop spans 16 amino acids. CDR1 is SEHNR, CDR2 FQNEAQ, per germline (reference sequence).